The next 16 T cell receptor beta chains were all read from a single sample in a study of glioma-infiltrating T cells after dendritic cell vaccination. The time point was: after dendritic cell vaccination, including at tumor progression/relapse. The method was immunoSEQ multiplex PCR; TCRdb's version includes in-frame clones alone and lacks a portion of them. Of 50,000 to 55,000 clones listed, approximately 90% were seen once; the top ten hold roughly 5.3%. The specimen comprised blood, sampled after dendritic cell vaccination. The receptor set was obtained from a human donor with glioblastoma.

This chain uses TRBV27 with TRBJ1-2; D remains ambiguous. The germline gives CDR1 MNHEY, CDR2 SMNVEV (reference sequence). V was trimmed by 6 bases and J by 4 bases, leaving 12 bases between them. The CDR3 is made up of 13 amino acids. Written as DNA, the CDR3 is TGTGCCAGCAGCACCCGAGGGCCCTATGGCTACACCTTC. The encoded protein is CASSTRGPYGYTF.

The V gene is TRBV7-9, the J gene TRBJ2-7; D gene unclear. V lost 5 bases, J lost 3 bases, and 5 bases lay in between. This CDR3 contains 11 residues. Germline lookup yields CDR1 SEHNR and CDR2 FQNEAQ (reference sequence). The CDR3 loop is CASSLFYEQYF. The CDR3 coding sequence is TGTGCCAGCAGCCTATTCTACGAGCAGTACTTC. Using reference TRBV7-9 and TRBJ2-7 for the parts outside the CDR3, the full variable domain is DTGVSQNPRHKITKRGQNVTFRCDPISEHNRLYWYRQTLGQGPEFLTYFQNEAQLEKSRLLSDRFSAERPKGSFSTLEIQRTEQGDSAMYLCASSLFYEQYFGPGTRLTVT.

The chain is built from TRBV28 and TRBJ1-2, with TRBD1 identical over 7 bases. The CDR3 length is 13 residues. Trimming at V came to 3 bases and at J to 4 bases, leaving 2 bases not matched to a gene. Germline V gives CDR1 MDHEN, CDR2 SYDVKM. The CDR3: CASSFGTVYGYTF. The CDR3 DNA reads as TGTGCCAGCAGTTTTGGGACAGTCTATGGCTACACCTTC.

The chain joins TRBV15 to TRBJ2-3; 8 bases align to TRBD2. V lost 5 bases, J lost 0 bases, and 4 bases stayed unmatched. Per germline, CDR1 LNHNV and CDR2 YYDKDF (reference sequence). The CDR3 has 15 residues. This CDR3 is CATSGLAGSTDTQYF. CDR3 sequence (DNA): TGTGCCACCAGCGGGCTAGCGGGCAGCACAGATACGCAGTATTTT.

The chain couples TRBV5-1 to TRBJ1-2; D remains ambiguous. CDR1 is SGHRS, CDR2 YFSETQ, per germline. The V end was cut by 3 bases, the J end by 7 bases, with 10 bases between. The CDR3 is 12 residues long. The CDR3 loop is CASSSLDSGYTF. The DNA for the CDR3 is TGCGCCAGCAGCTCGCTGGACTCTGGCTACACCTTC. Supplemented by reference TRBV5-1 and TRBJ1-2, the full variable domain reads KAGVTQTPRYLIKTRGQQVTLSCSPISGHRSVSWYQQTPGQGLQFLFEYFSETQRNKGNFPGRFSGRQFSNSRSEMNVSTLELGDSALYLCASSSLDSGYTFGSGTRLTVV.

The CDR3 nucleotides are TGTGCCTCGTGTAGCGGGATCCCGACCGATGAGCAGTTCTTC. Translated, it gives CASCSGIPTDEQFF. V gene TRBV6-1 combines with J gene TRBJ2-1; TRBD2 aligns across 8 bases. Germline CDR1 is MNHNS and CDR2 is SASEGT. This CDR3 comprises 14 residues. Germline trimming cut 11 bases from V and 8 bases from J; bases unmatched to any gene: 14.

The chain employs TRBV6-5 and TRBJ1-2; TRBD1 agrees at 11 bases. The CDR3 sequence is 14 residues long. Germline CDR1 MNHEY, CDR2 SVGAGI. V shed 4 bases and J 6 bases; nucleotides not matched to a gene: 4. CDR3 in amino acids: CASSSPGQGDGYTF. As DNA, the CDR3 is TGTGCCAGCAGTTCTCCGGGACAGGGGGATGGCTACACCTTC.

This clone turned up a few times. The chain carries TRBV2 and TRBJ2-2; 7 positions match TRBD2. Germline V gives CDR1 SNHLY, CDR2 FYNNEI. The CDR3 loop spans 14 amino acids. J was trimmed by 6 bases and V by 3 bases; bases with no gene match: 4. The CDR3 loop reads CASSDGRRAGELFF. CDR3 in DNA: TGTGCCAGCAGTGACGGGAGGAGAGCCGGGGAGCTGTTTTTT.

V is TRBV6-5 and J is TRBJ2-1; the D gene is possibly TRBD2 (6 bases). Trimming removed 5 bases from V and 9 bases from J, with 20 bases in between. The germline V gene encodes CDR1 MNHEY and CDR2 SVGAGI. The CDR3 has 15 amino acids. The CDR3 DNA sequence: TGTGCCAGCAGTCCCGCCGGGACTCCACGGAGTGAGCAGTTCTTC. Its protein product is CASSPAGTPRSEQFF.

This chain uses TRBV9 with TRBJ2-7; TRBD2 matches at 7 bases. CDR3 length: 15 residues. CDR1 and CDR2 from the germline V gene are SGDLS and YYNGEE. V was pared by 0 bases and J by 7 bases, with 10 bases of the junction left unmatched. CDR3 DNA sequence: TGTGCCAGCAGCGTAGTAGGGACGGGGGGTGGGGAGCAGTACTTC. Its translation: CASSVVGTGGGEQYF.

The chain employs TRBV15 and TRBJ2-5; TRBD2 might be the D (6 bases). The germline gives CDR1 LNHNV, CDR2 YYDKDF (reference sequence). This CDR3 has 13 residues. Trimming removed 5 bases from V and 2 bases from J, with 9 bases in between. As DNA, the CDR3 is TGTGCCACCAGCCTCGGGGGTCAAGAGACCCAGTACTTC. This translates into CATSLGGQETQYF.

The rearrangement joins TRBV2 to TRBJ2-1; the match to TRBD1 covers 9 bases. From germline, CDR1 is SNHLY and CDR2 FYNNEI. This CDR3 has 14 residues. V lost 4 bases to trimming and J lost 8 bases; unmatched junction nucleotides: 6. The CDR3 DNA reads as TGTGCCAGCAGTGGTAAGGACAGGGGCCATGAGCAGTTCTTC. Its protein product is CASSGKDRGHEQFF. The whole variable domain, remainder taken from reference TRBV2 and TRBJ2-1, is EPEVTQTPSHQVTQMGQEVILRCVPISNHLYFYWYRQILGQKVEFLVSFYNNEISEKSEIFDDQFSVERPDGSNFTLKIRSTKLEDSAMYFCASSGKDRGHEQFFGPGTRLTVL.

The rearrangement uses TRBV6-1 and TRBJ1-2; D might be TRBD1 (5 bases). The CDR3 runs 15 residues. V gave up 0 bases and J gave up 2 bases, with 10 bases separating them. Germline V gene sequence: CDR1 MNHNS, CDR2 SASEGT. The CDR3 reads CASSEASRQNYGYTF. In nucleotides, the CDR3 is TGTGCCAGCAGTGAAGCAAGTCGACAGAACTATGGCTACACCTTC.

The chain combines TRBV5-1 with TRBJ1-1, with 8 bases identical to TRBD1. This CDR3 spans 16 amino acids. The V segment lost 4 bases and the J segment 0 bases; nucleotides outside the gene matches: 8. The germline V gene has CDR1 SGHRS and CDR2 YFSETQ. CDR3 bases: TGCGCCAGCAGCCCGGGGGACAGGCGTCTGAACACTGAAGCTTTCTTT. It yields the protein CASSPGDRRLNTEAFF.

The CDR3 bases are TGTGCCAGCAGTTCGGCCGGGACATGGGGCACTGAAGCTTTCTTT. This gives the protein CASSSAGTWGTEAFF. The V and J genes are TRBV6-5 and TRBJ1-1; D possibly corresponds to TRBD1 (6 bases). CDR1 and CDR2 (germline): MNHEY, SVGAGI. Deletions cut 4 bases from V and 4 bases from J, with 16 bases between. This CDR3 is built from 15 residues.

This clone was seen a single time. The J gene is TRBJ2-1, the V gene TRBV28; 10 bases line up with TRBD2. In germline, CDR1 is MDHEN, CDR2 SYDVKM. The V and J ends lost 5 bases and 7 bases, in that order; junction bases with no gene match: 11. This CDR3 comprises 16 residues. CDR3 nucleotides: TGTGCCAGCAGTCAGGGGGGGCTAGCGGGAGCTAATGAGCAGTTCTTC. Translation gives CASSQGGLAGANEQFF.